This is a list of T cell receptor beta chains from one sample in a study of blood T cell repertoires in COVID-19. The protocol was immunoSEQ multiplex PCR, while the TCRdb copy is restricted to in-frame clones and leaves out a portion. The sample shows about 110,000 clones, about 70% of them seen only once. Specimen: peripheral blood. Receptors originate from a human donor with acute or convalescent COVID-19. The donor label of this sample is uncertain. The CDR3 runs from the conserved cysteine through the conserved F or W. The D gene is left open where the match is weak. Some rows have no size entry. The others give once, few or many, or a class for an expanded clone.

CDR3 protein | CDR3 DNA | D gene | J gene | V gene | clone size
CSVEAGVANEKLFF | TGCAGCGTTGAAGCAGGGGTGGCTAATGAAAAACTGTTTTTT | - | TRBJ1-4 | TRBV29-1 | -
CASSARGIDSPLHF | TGTGCCAGCAGTGCTCGAGGGATTGACTCACCCCTCCACTTT | - | TRBJ1-6 | TRBV2 | -
CASSLGLSPRSDEQYF | TGCGCCAGCAGCTTGGGCCTCTCCCCCCGGTCGGACGAGCAGTACTTC | - | TRBJ2-7 | TRBV5-1 | -
CASSLGAGLSSGNTIYF | TGCGCCAGCAGCTTGGGGGCAGGTCTAAGCTCTGGAAACACCATATATTTT | - | TRBJ1-3 | TRBV5-1 | -
CSVDSSGQGNEQYF | TGCAGCGTTGATTCTTCGGGACAGGGGAACGAGCAGTACTTC | TRBD1 | TRBJ2-7 | TRBV29-1 | -
CASSQEGLAGSDEQFF | TGCGCCAGCAGCCAAGAAGGCCTAGCGGGGTCGGATGAGCAGTTCTTC | TRBD2 | TRBJ2-1 | TRBV4-1 | -
CASSLVVSGAYEQYF | TGCGCCAGCAGCTTGGTTGTGTCCGGGGCCTACGAGCAGTACTTC | - | TRBJ2-7 | TRBV5-1 | -
CASRLTRPGTGYRRKLFF | TGTGCAAGTCGCCTAACTCGTCCCGGGACAGGGTATCGTCGAAAACTGTTTTTT | - | TRBJ1-4 | TRBV12-2 | -
CASTSTGGMRETQYF | TGCGCCAGCACCTCGACAGGGGGCATGCGGGAGACCCAGTACTTC | TRBD1 | TRBJ2-5 | TRBV5-1 | once
CSGGHSEAFF | TGCAGCGGAGGACATTCTGAAGCTTTCTTT | - | TRBJ1-1 | TRBV29-1 | -
CAWSPGVIYEQYF | TGTGCCTGGAGCCCCGGTGTAATCTACGAGCAGTACTTC | - | TRBJ2-7 | TRBV30 | -
CASSLGGGWSNQPQHF | TGTGCCAGCAGTTTAGGGGGAGGGTGGAGCAATCAGCCCCAGCATTTT | - | TRBJ1-5 | TRBV28 | -
CASSLRERQPQHF | TGTGCCAGCAGTTTAAGGGAGCGGCAGCCCCAGCATTTT | - | TRBJ1-5 | TRBV12-3/TRBV12-4 | -
CASGREYQPQHF | TGTGCCAGCGGCAGGGAATATCAGCCCCAGCATTTT | - | TRBJ1-5 | TRBV19 | -
CASSQASGATNEKLFF | TGTGCCAGCAGCCAAGCCTCAGGGGCCACTAATGAAAAACTGTTTTTT | - | TRBJ1-4 | TRBV4-2 | -
CASSPNRDYEQYF | TGTGCCAGCTCACCAAACAGAGACTACGAGCAGTACTTC | - | TRBJ2-7 | TRBV18 | -
CASISGGSPYEQYF | TGTGCCAGCATTAGCGGGGGAAGCCCCTACGAGCAGTACTTC | TRBD2 | TRBJ2-7 | TRBV28 | -
CASSLKGDTQYF | TGTGCCAGCAGCTTAAAGGGGGATACGCAGTATTTT | - | TRBJ2-3 | TRBV7-6 | -
CASSPIEMNTEAFF | TGTGCCAGCTCACCTATCGAGATGAACACTGAAGCTTTCTTT | - | TRBJ1-1 | TRBV18 | -